This T cell receptor (beta chain) derives from a study of blood T cell repertoires in COVID-19. Background on the study: COVID-19 samples from acute and convalescent phases originated in the United States, Italy and Spain. PBMCs, B-cell-depleted T cells, or T cells were the source of the cDNA or gDNA that made up the material.

Trimming took 4 bases from V and 0 from J, leaving 7 bases between them. Looked up from germline, CDR1 is WNHNN and CDR2 is SYGVQD (reference sequence). The CDR3 totals 13 residues. The assay was immunoSEQ multiplex PCR, and TCRdb's table has in-frame clones only and misses some. The sample includes 200,000 to 250,000 clones, 88% of them seen just once. Within the sample, this clone is medium-sized (0.01 to 0.1%). The chain links TRBV10-1 to TRBJ2-7, with D possibly TRBD2 on 5 matching bases. The TCR was taken from a man aged 18 to 29 with active or convalescent COVID-19. Sequencing used peripheral blood. The CDR3 nucleotides are TGCGCCAGCAGTGGAGGGAGCTCCTACGAGCAGTACTTC. Translation gives CASSGGSSYEQYF.